This is a list of T cell receptor beta chains from one sample in a study of shared clonotypes between healthy human individuals. This table comes from immunoSEQ multiplex PCR, and its TCRdb copy is limited to in-frame clones, with some not included. The sample lists 900,000 to 1,200,000 clones, 70% to 80% occurring once. The source material was memory CD4+ T cells from PBMCs. The receptors were gathered from a man aged 18 to 29 in good health. Some clones in this sample may be carry-over from other donors' samples. The CDR3 runs from the conserved cysteine through the conserved F or W. The D gene is left open where the match is weak. Not all rows give a size; the values are once, few, many and, for expanded clones, a class.

>TRBV7-9|.|TRBJ2-6|.
CAIDINSGANVLTF
TGTGCCATCGACATAAACTCTGGGGCCAACGTCCTGACTTTC
>TRBV5-5|.|TRBJ2-3|.
CASSFQTDTQYF
TGTGCCAGCAGCTTCCAAACAGATACGCAGTATTTT
>TRBV10-3|.|TRBJ1-5|TRBD1
CAISETGGDQPQHF
TGTGCCATCAGCGAGACAGGGGGGGATCAGCCCCAGCATTTT
>TRBV30|.|TRBJ2-7|TRBD2
CAYTKMGGLAYEQYF
TGTGCCTACACCAAGATGGGAGGGCTAGCCTACGAGCAGTACTTC
>TRBV29-1|.|TRBJ2-7|TRBD2
CSVDGTSGSTNSYEQYF
TGCAGCGTTGACGGGACTAGCGGGAGTACGAACTCCTACGAGCAGTACTTC
>TRBV5-6|.|TRBJ1-4|.
CASSEGWGYEKLFF
TGTGCCAGCAGCGAAGGATGGGGATACGAAAAACTGTTTTTT
>TRBV6-5|once|TRBJ1-2|.
CASSFPEQLPGYGYTF
TGTGCCAGCAGTTTCCCCGAACAGCTCCCGGGCTATGGCTACACCTTC
>TRBV5-6|once|TRBJ2-7|.
CASSGDPTAYEQYF
TGTGCCAGCAGCGGGGACCCGACTGCCTACGAGCAGTACTTC
>TRBV5-8|.|TRBJ2-7|.
CASSFGGSLYEQYF
TGTGCCAGCAGCTTTGGGGGGTCCCTCTACGAGCAGTACTTC
>TRBV28|.|TRBJ1-3|.
CASSLAPQSSGNTIYF
TGTGCCAGCAGTTTAGCCCCACAGAGCTCTGGAAACACCATATATTTT
>TRBV7-2|.|TRBJ1-1|TRBD1
CASSLPLGGRLNTEAFF
TGTGCCAGCAGCTTACCTTTAGGGGGCAGGCTGAACACTGAAGCTTTCTTT
>TRBV30|.|TRBJ2-3|.
CAWRSVWDTQYF
TGTGCCTGGAGAAGTGTTTGGGATACGCAGTATTTT
>TRBV27|.|TRBJ2-1|TRBD2
CASSPVGLAFISSYNEQFF
TGTGCCAGCAGCCCGGTAGGACTAGCATTTATTAGCTCCTACAATGAGCAGTTCTTC
>TRBV7-2|.|TRBJ2-7|TRBD1
CASSFRGTDLSHEQYF
TGTGCCAGCAGCTTTAGAGGGACAGATTTGAGCCACGAGCAGTACTTC
>TRBV4-1|.|TRBJ1-4|.
CASSPPGRSNEKLFF
TGCGCCAGCAGCCCCCCGGGACGGAGCAATGAAAAACTGTTTTTT
>TRBV11-2|many|TRBJ2-1|.
CASSFDLLGDEQFF
TGTGCCAGCAGCTTTGACCTCCTTGGGGATGAGCAGTTCTTC
>TRBV28|.|TRBJ2-7|.
CASSSPSETSPEQYF
TGTGCCAGCAGTTCCCCCTCCGAGACGTCACCGGAGCAGTACTTC
>TRBV28|.|TRBJ2-7|.
CASSLGAGGDYEQYF
TGTGCCAGCAGTTTGGGAGCTGGCGGGGACTACGAGCAGTACTTC
>TRBV29-1|.|TRBJ2-5|.
CSVGVGETQYF
TGCAGCGTTGGCGTTGGAGAGACCCAGTACTTC
>TRBV21-1|.|TRBJ2-1|.
CASSKTRTGDSYNEQFF
TGTGCCAGCAGCAAAACCCGGACAGGGGACTCCTACAATGAGCAGTTCTTC
>TRBV28|many|TRBJ1-2|.
CASSLDSYGYTF
TGTGCCAGCAGTTTGGACAGCTATGGCTACACCTTC
>TRBV5-5|.|TRBJ1-5|TRBD1
CASSLVGTAGNQPQHF
TGTGCCAGCAGCTTGGTAGGGACAGCGGGCAATCAGCCCCAGCATTTT
>TRBV11-2|once|TRBJ2-5|TRBD2
CASSLLGGEETQYF
TGTGCCAGCAGCTTATTGGGGGGGGAAGAGACCCAGTACTTC
>TRBV19|once|TRBJ1-2|TRBD1
CASSIDDRAGYTF
TGTGCCAGTAGTATAGACGACAGGGCTGGCTACACCTTC
>TRBV28|.|TRBJ1-5|.
CASSPPGSGQPQHF
TGTGCCAGCAGTCCCCCAGGGAGCGGTCAGCCCCAGCATTTT
>TRBV5-1|few|TRBJ1-1|.
CASSPQGNTEAFF
TGCGCCAGCAGCCCTCAGGGGAACACTGAAGCTTTCTTT
>TRBV5-4|.|TRBJ2-7|TRBD2
CASSSSTSGRSNYEQYF
TGTGCCAGCAGCTCTTCAACGAGCGGGAGGTCAAACTACGAGCAGTACTTC
>TRBV5-6|many|TRBJ2-5|TRBD1
CASSSIRGGAETQYF
TGTGCCAGCAGCTCCATCCGAGGGGGCGCGGAGACCCAGTACTTC
>TRBV5-1|.|TRBJ2-1|TRBD2
CASSLGSSGAYNEQFF
TGCGCCAGCAGCTTGGGGTCTAGCGGGGCCTACAATGAGCAGTTCTTC
>TRBV6-5|.|TRBJ1-2|TRBD1
CASSSTGSGGFYGYTF
TGTGCCAGCAGTTCGACAGGCTCAGGGGGTTTCTATGGCTACACCTTC
>TRBV2|.|TRBJ1-5|TRBD1
CASRDRVNQPQHF
TGTGCCAGCCGGGACAGGGTCAATCAGCCCCAGCATTTT
>TRBV7-8|few|TRBJ1-1|.
CASSLGLADTEAFF
TGTGCCAGCAGCTTAGGTCTAGCTGACACTGAAGCTTTCTTT
>TRBV9|.|TRBJ2-7|.
CASSRLGDEQYF
TGTGCCAGCAGCCGACTAGGAGACGAGCAGTACTTC
>TRBV2|.|TRBJ2-7|TRBD2
CASARTSNSAYEQYF
TGTGCCAGCGCCAGGACTAGTAATTCGGCCTACGAGCAGTACTTC
>TRBV7-2|.|TRBJ1-2|.
CASSSLGPLNYGYTF
TGTGCCAGCAGCTCGCTAGGGCCTCTTAACTATGGCTACACCTTC
>TRBV7-2|.|TRBJ2-7|.
CASSAQQGPFYEQYF
TGTGCCAGCAGCGCCCAACAGGGACCCTTCTACGAGCAGTACTTC
>TRBV2|.|TRBJ1-1|.
CASTGSTGSTEAFF
TGTGCCAGCACGGGTTCAACAGGGAGTACTGAAGCTTTCTTT
>TRBV18|once|TRBJ1-4|TRBD1
CASSQTGQGARKLFF
TGTGCCAGCTCTCAGACGGGACAGGGAGCGAGGAAACTGTTTTTT
>TRBV7-3|.|TRBJ2-7|TRBD2
CASSLSRGDSYEQYF
TGTGCCAGCAGCTTATCGCGGGGGGACTCCTACGAGCAGTACTTC
>TRBV6-5|few|TRBJ2-2|TRBD2
CASTVAGGGTGELFF
TGTGCCAGCACCGTAGCGGGAGGAGGCACCGGGGAGCTGTTTTTT
>TRBV6-6|.|TRBJ1-1|TRBD1
CASSLVRDSEAFF
TGTGCCAGCAGTTTAGTCAGGGACAGTGAAGCTTTCTTT
>TRBV19|.|TRBJ2-3|TRBD2
CASSIGSASGSRTDTQYF
TGTGCCAGTAGTATAGGTTCGGCTAGCGGGAGTCGCACAGATACGCAGTATTTT
>TRBV29-1|.|TRBJ2-7|.
CSVEDVSSGRYEQYF
TGCAGCGTTGAAGATGTATCAAGCGGGCGCTACGAGCAGTACTTC
>TRBV7-9|.|TRBJ2-5|.
CASSLVVSWTQETQYF
TGTGCCAGCAGCTTAGTAGTTTCGTGGACACAAGAGACCCAGTACTTC
>TRBV18|.|TRBJ2-5|TRBD1
CASSRDSSRETQYF
TGTGCCAGCTCCCGGGACAGCTCTCGAGAGACCCAGTACTTC
>TRBV7-2|once|TRBJ1-2|.
CASSPTGGAIYGYTF
TGTGCCAGCAGCCCCACGGGGGGCGCTATCTATGGCTACACCTTC
>TRBV11-3|.|TRBJ2-1|.
CASSLLSGYNEQFF
TGTGCCAGCAGCCTTTTAAGCGGATACAATGAGCAGTTCTTC
>TRBV6-6|few|TRBJ1-1|.
CASNSPAQDGYTEAFF
TGTGCCAGCAATTCACCCGCCCAGGACGGTTACACTGAAGCTTTCTTT
>TRBV5-4|.|TRBJ1-2|.
CASSLGAGADYGYTF
TGTGCCAGCAGCTTGGGGGCAGGGGCAGACTATGGCTACACCTTC
>TRBV5-1|.|TRBJ2-5|.
CASSLAPGQETQYF
TGCGCCAGCAGCTTGGCCCCCGGACAAGAGACCCAGTACTTC
>TRBV15|.|TRBJ2-7|TRBD2
CATSGRTSFESYEQYF
TGTGCCACCAGCGGAAGGACTAGCTTTGAGTCCTACGAGCAGTACTTC
>TRBV4-1|.|TRBJ1-5|.
CASSQGLGQPQHF
TGCGCCAGCAGCCAAGGTCTCGGCCAGCCCCAGCATTTT
>TRBV19|.|TRBJ1-4|.
CASSATVNNEKLFF
TGTGCCAGTAGTGCGACAGTCAATAATGAAAAACTGTTTTTT
>TRBV15|once|TRBJ1-1|.
CATSRFGGSEAFF
TGTGCCACCAGCAGATTCGGGGGGTCCGAAGCTTTCTTT
>TRBV14|once|TRBJ2-5|TRBD1
CASSPDRGPQETQYF
TGTGCCAGCAGCCCTGACAGGGGCCCCCAAGAGACCCAGTACTTC
>TRBV5-4|.|TRBJ2-5|.
CASSLVTGRGETQYF
TGTGCCAGCAGCTTGGTGACAGGTCGGGGAGAGACCCAGTACTTC
>TRBV7-9|few|TRBJ2-3|TRBD2
CASTFRDGAAGGTDTQYF
TGTGCCAGCACCTTTCGGGACGGAGCGGCGGGGGGCACAGATACGCAGTATTTT